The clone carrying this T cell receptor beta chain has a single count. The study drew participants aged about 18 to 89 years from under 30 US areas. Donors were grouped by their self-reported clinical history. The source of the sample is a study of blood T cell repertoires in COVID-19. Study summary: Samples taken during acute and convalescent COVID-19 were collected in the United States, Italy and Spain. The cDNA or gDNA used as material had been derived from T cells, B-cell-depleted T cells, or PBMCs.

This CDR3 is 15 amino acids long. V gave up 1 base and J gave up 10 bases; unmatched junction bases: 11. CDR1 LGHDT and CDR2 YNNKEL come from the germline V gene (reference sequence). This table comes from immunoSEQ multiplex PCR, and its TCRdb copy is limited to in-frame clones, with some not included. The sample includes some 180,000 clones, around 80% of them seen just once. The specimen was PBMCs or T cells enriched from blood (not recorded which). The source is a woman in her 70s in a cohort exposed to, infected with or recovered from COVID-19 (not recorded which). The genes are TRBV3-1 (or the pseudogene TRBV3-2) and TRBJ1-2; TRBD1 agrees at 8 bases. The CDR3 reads CASSQVPLGQASYTF. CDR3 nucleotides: TGTGCCAGCAGCCAAGTCCCCCTGGGACAGGCCTCCTACACCTTC.